The present T cell receptor (beta chain) was sequenced within a study of blood T cell repertoires in COVID-19. Study summary: The United States, Italy and Spain supplied acute and convalescent COVID-19 samples.

Participants reported their clinical history, and cohort assignment relied on those reports. Authors' analysis steps: Scientists estimated how many nucleated cells there were by amplifying reference gene primers. The assay was immunoSEQ multiplex PCR, and TCRdb's table has in-frame clones only and misses some. V, J and clone size derive from that table, while D and trimming were established from the DNA sequence. Among 390,000 or so clones listed, over 80% were seen once. Germline values: CDR1 KGHSH, CDR2 LQKENI. J gave up 3 bases and V 8 bases, and 4 bases lay outside the gene matches. CDR3 length: 12 residues.

This TCR was sampled from a woman in her forties or fifties who had recovered from COVID-19. The sequenced sample consisted of PBMCs or T cells enriched from blood (not recorded which). The chain links TRBV18 to TRBJ2-7; 7 bases map to TRBD1. This CDR3 reads CASQRDSYEQYF. The CDR3 DNA sequence: TGTGCCAGCCAGAGGGACAGCTACGAGCAGTACTTC.